This TCR beta chain was retrieved from a study of technical replicates of blood from a few donors. CDR1 is SGHAT, CDR2 FQNNGV, per germline. CDR3 size: 15 residues. The V segment lost 2 bases and the J segment 5 bases; nucleotides outside the gene matches: 8. Generated by immunoSEQ multiplex PCR, the TCRdb table keeps only in-frame clones and is missing some. In the table there are some 70,000 clones, roughly 92% of which are singletons. This receptor was obtained from a human donor in good health. The chain has TRBV11-2 and TRBJ2-5, with 7 bases that match TRBD2. What was sequenced was T cells isolated from PBMCs. CDR3 protein: CASSLMLGLEETQYF. The CDR3 nucleotides are TGTGCCAGCAGCTTAATGCTAGGACTAGAGGAGACCCAGTACTTC.